The entry below describes one TCR beta chain. Its target is not known. The record originates from a study of T-cell memory formation after mild COVID-19. Overall study results and limits: Most CD4+ clones that shrank were in CM and EM, while CD8+ ones turned up in EMRA. Clones from the second wave (peaking day 37) had unconfirmed SARS-CoV-2 specificity. The appearance of some responding clones in pre-infection memory suggested that cross-reactive memory joined.

TCRalpha and TCRbeta libraries used 5'RACE with constant-segment primers and UMIs. One entry per CDR3 protein, called by TCRdb with MiXCR from the 5' RACE reads. The sample holds under 250,000 distinct CDR3 sequences; approximately 30% are singletons and the top ten take about 10%. Input material: PBMCs or a T cell subset sorted from them (not recorded which). The sequence came from an adult woman who had mild COVID-19 (a few samples of this study predate the infection). Cell type and time point are not known.

As DNA, the CDR3 is TGTGCCACCAGTGCAAGGGGCTCCTACGAGCAGTACTTC. Translating gives CATSARGSYEQYF. The chain has TRBV24-1 and TRBJ2-7, with D perhaps matching TRBD1 (5 bases). Germline V gives CDR1 KGHDR, CDR2 SFDVKD. CDR3 size: 13 residues. Trimming shortened V by 5 bases and J by 0 bases, and 7 bases separated the two germline ends.